This T cell receptor (beta chain) originates from a study of T cell responses to AZD1222 COVID-19 vaccine. General observations from the study: Mostly white British, mostly female donors; authors suggested clonal diversity may be underestimated. Only a handful of AZD1222 recipients, several in all, had baseline seropositivity.

The protocol was immunoSEQ multiplex PCR, while the TCRdb copy is restricted to in-frame clones and leaves out a portion. The repertoire holds roughly 140,000 clones, with 90% as singletons. As regards this clone: Antigen specificity is unknown.

The CDR3 loop spans 15 amino acids. CDR1 and CDR2 from the germline V gene are SEHNR and FQNEAQ (reference sequence). V shed 1 base and J 7 bases; nucleotides not matched to a gene: 5. The chain joins TRBV7-9 to TRBJ1-4; 8 bases are a match to TRBD1. This sample comprised peripheral blood, obtained on day 0 of AZD1222 vaccination. The TCR comes from an adult in good health. This chain's CDR3 is CASSLGTGHTEKLFF. The CDR3 region has the DNA TGTGCCAGCAGCTTAGGGACAGGGCATACTGAAAAACTGTTTTTT.